This passage covers 32 T cell receptor beta chains from one sample sequenced in a study of blood T cell repertoires in COVID-19. TCRdb's copy holds only in-frame clones and misses some; the assay was immunoSEQ multiplex PCR. The sample records about 150,000 clones, 60% to 85% being singletons. The sequenced sample consisted of peripheral blood. The receptors derive from a man aged 50 to 59 with active or convalescent COVID-19.

This clone has just one count. V gene TRBV19 combines with J gene TRBJ1-5, with a possible D match to TRBD1 (6 bases). In germline, CDR1 is LNHDA, CDR2 SQIVND (reference sequence). The CDR3 runs 13 residues. Between the trimmed V and J ends, which lost 5 bases and 7 bases, there was a span of 12 bases. The CDR3 sequence is CASSPGGRQPQHF. The CDR3, as DNA: TGTGCCAGTAGTCCTGGGGGCAGGCAGCCCCAGCATTTT.

V is TRBV11-2 and J is TRBJ2-7, with TRBD1 matching over 7 bases. The germline gives CDR1 SGHAT, CDR2 FQNNGV. The CDR3 runs to 15 residues. After removal of 8 bases from V and 0 bases from J, the junction contained 10 bases not matched to a gene. The CDR3, as DNA: TGTGCCAGCGGATCGCAGGACAGGAGCTCCTACGAGCAGTACTTC. Its translation: CASGSQDRSSYEQYF.

J is TRBJ2-1 and V is TRBV5-4, with TRBD2 matching 12 bases. J was trimmed by 4 bases and V by 4 bases; bases with no gene match: 6. The CDR3 runs to 16 residues. Germline V gene data show CDR1 as SGHNT and CDR2 as YYREEE (reference sequence). The CDR3 sequence: CASSPRTSGAYNEQFF. CDR3 coding DNA: TGTGCCAGCAGCCCTAGGACTAGCGGGGCATACAATGAGCAGTTCTTC.

This chain connects TRBV9 to TRBJ2-7, with 10 bases that match TRBD1. Trimming cost V 4 bases and J 4 bases; bases outside gene matches: 5. Per the germline V gene, CDR1 is SGDLS and CDR2 is YYNGEE. The CDR3 consists of 14 residues. The CDR3 nucleotides are TGTGCCAGCAGCCACCGGGACAGGGGATACGAGCAGTACTTC. Protein sequence: CASSHRDRGYEQYF.

This chain connects TRBV5-1 to TRBJ2-7; tentative D call: TRBD1 (6 bases). V shed 4 bases and J shed 2 bases, with 10 bases lying between them. The germline gives CDR1 SGHRS, CDR2 YFSETQ. CDR3 length equals 13 residues. The CDR3 nucleotides are TGCGCCAGCAGCCCTTGGACAGCCTACGAGCAGTACTTC. Translated: CASSPWTAYEQYF.

The J gene is TRBJ1-2, the V gene TRBV7-2; 8 bases map to TRBD1. The J segment lost 8 bases and the V segment lost 5 bases, leaving 7 bases of the junction unmatched. The CDR3 extends over 13 amino acids. Germline V lookup: CDR1 SGHTA, CDR2 FQGNSA. The CDR3 is CASSLWTGRGYTF. For the CDR3, the DNA is TGTGCCAGCAGCCTGTGGACAGGGCGCGGCTACACCTTC.

The V gene is TRBV6-5, the J gene TRBJ2-3; maybe TRBD2 (6 bases). The ends were cut back, 10 bases at V and 6 bases at J, with 14 bases in the middle. CDR1 is MNHEY, CDR2 SVGAGI, per germline. CDR3 length: 12 residues. As DNA, the CDR3 is TGTGCCACAAGGACGGGAGCCGATACGCAGTATTTT. Translating it yields CATRTGADTQYF.

V gene TRBV7-9 combines with J gene TRBJ1-4; the D gene is possibly TRBD1 (6 bases). Trimming cost V 3 bases and J 8 bases, with 13 bases left between them. Germline values: CDR1 SEHNR, CDR2 FQNEAQ (reference sequence). The CDR3 totals 14 residues. CDR3 bases: TGTGCCAGCAGCTTTGGACAGTTTGGGGAAAAACTGTTTTTT. Translated, it gives CASSFGQFGEKLFF.

This clone is a singleton in its sample. This chain uses TRBV5-1 with TRBJ1-1; D is perhaps TRBD1 (6 bases). The germline V gene encodes CDR1 SGHRS and CDR2 YFSETQ. The CDR3 length is 16 residues. Trimming stripped 1 base from V and 0 bases from J, with 13 bases between. The CDR3 sequence is CASSLRPGALNTEAFF. DNA for the CDR3: TGCGCCAGCAGCTTGAGGCCAGGGGCTCTGAACACTGAAGCTTTCTTT.

The chain couples TRBV4-1 to TRBJ2-7, with 9 bases matching TRBD1. Unmatched junction bases numbered 7, after V lost 1 base and J lost 3 bases. The CDR3 extends over 16 amino acids. Germline loops: CDR1 MGHRA, CDR2 YSYEKL. The CDR3 is CASSQVEDRGIYEQYF. CDR3 DNA sequence: TGCGCCAGCAGCCAAGTAGAGGACAGGGGTATCTACGAGCAGTACTTC.

The chain carries TRBV5-5 and TRBJ2-7; 7 positions match TRBD1. Germline assignment: CDR1 SGHKS and CDR2 YYEKEE (reference sequence). Trimming at V came to 2 bases and at J to 4 bases, leaving 12 bases not matched to a gene. The CDR3 is 16 amino acids. CDR3 DNA sequence: TGTGCCAGCAGCTTTAGGACAGGAATGGGGGTTTACGAGCAGTACTTC. Translating it yields CASSFRTGMGVYEQYF. Together with reference TRBV5-5 and TRBJ2-7, the CDR3 gives the full variable domain: DAGVTQSPTHLIKTRGQQVTLRCSPISGHKSVSWYQQVLGQGPQFIFQYYEKEERGRGNFPDRFSARQFPNYSSELNVNALLLGDSALYLCASSFRTGMGVYEQYFGPGTRLTVT.

The rearrangement links TRBV7-9 to TRBJ1-4; 7 bases are shared with TRBD1. With V trimmed by 5 bases and J by 7 bases, 10 bases remained unmatched. The CDR3 sequence is 15 residues long. Germline CDR1 and CDR2: SEHNR and FQNEAQ (reference sequence). This CDR3 is CASSEGAQKAEKLFF. In nucleotides, the CDR3 is TGTGCCAGCAGCGAGGGGGCGCAAAAGGCTGAAAAACTGTTTTTT.

A single count supports this clone. The rearrangement joins TRBV19 to TRBJ2-6; 9 bases agree with TRBD2. This CDR3 region has 17 residues. J lost 2 bases, V lost 6 bases, and 8 bases had no gene match. The germline CDR1 and CDR2 sequences are LNHDA and SQIVND (reference sequence). CDR3 bases: TGTGCCAGTAGCGATAGCGGGAGTGGAGCTGGGGCCAACGTCCTGACTTTC. Translating gives CASSDSGSGAGANVLTF.

The V and J genes are TRBV19 and TRBJ2-7; 8 bases line up with TRBD2. The CDR3 covers 15 residues. The germline gives CDR1 LNHDA, CDR2 SQIVND (reference sequence). J gave up 6 bases and V 1 base, and 8 bases lay outside the gene matches. The CDR3 region has the DNA TGTGCCAGTAGTATAGGCGGTAGCGGGACCTCCGAGCAGTACTTC. Translating it yields CASSIGGSGTSEQYF. Based on the CDR3 plus reference TRBV19 and TRBJ2-7, the full variable domain is DGGITQSPKYLFRKEGQNVTLSCEQNLNHDAMYWYRQDPGQGLRLIYYSQIVNDFQKGDIAEGYSVSREKKESFPLTVTSAQKNPTAFYLCASSIGGSGTSEQYFGPGTRLTVT.

V is TRBV24-1 and J is TRBJ1-2; a weak D match, TRBD1 (5 bases). V was shortened by 0 bases and J by 6 bases, with 7 bases between the two germline ends. Germline loops: CDR1 KGHDR, CDR2 SFDVKD. The CDR3 consists of 13 residues. CDR3 sequence: CATSDLSGNGYTF. In DNA form, the CDR3 reads TGTGCCACCAGTGATTTGTCAGGGAATGGCTACACCTTC.

CDR3 DNA sequence: TGTGCCAGCAGTTCATGGGGGGGACAGGGGCTGTTTACGACTGAAGCTTTCTTT. Amino acids: CASSSWGGQGLFTTEAFF. This chain uses TRBV28 with TRBJ1-1, with 10 positions matching TRBD1. The CDR3 covers 18 residues. V was pared by 4 bases and J by 5 bases, with 16 bases of the junction left unmatched. The germline V gene has CDR1 MDHEN and CDR2 SYDVKM.

This sequence joins TRBV24-1 and TRBJ1-3; D gene unclear. Trimming took off 2 bases at V and 3 bases at J, with 7 bases between the two ends. This CDR3 comprises 14 residues. Germline V CDR1 and CDR2: KGHDR, SFDVKD. CDR3 amino acids: CATSDSAGGNTIYF. Written as DNA, the CDR3 is TGTGCCACCAGTGATTCCGCAGGTGGAAACACCATATATTTT.

This clone came up a few times. The chain recombines TRBV29-1 with TRBJ1-2, with 7 bases aligning to TRBD1. The V gene's germline CDR1 is SQVTM and CDR2 ANQGSEA. There are 12 residues in the CDR3. With 6 bases clipped from V and 5 bases from J, the junction kept 6 bases outside the gene matches. CDR3 protein: CSVWVQGYGYTF. The CDR3 bases are TGCAGCGTCTGGGTACAGGGGTATGGCTACACCTTC.

The chain carries TRBV6-5 and TRBJ2-1, with 7 bases identical to TRBD2. CDR3 length: 14 amino acids. The junction had 5 bases not matched to a gene; V was cut back by 8 bases and J by 1 base. Germline V gives CDR1 MNHEY, CDR2 SVGAGI. The CDR3 nucleotides read TGTGCCAGCGGAGGCGGGAGTTCCTACAATGAGCAGTTCTTC. Its translation: CASGGGSSYNEQFF.

The V and J genes are TRBV7-9 and TRBJ2-1, with 8 bases fitting TRBD2. Losses at the gene ends were 5 bases for V and 9 bases for J; bases not matched to a gene: 12. CDR3 length: 15 residues. Germline V gene sequence: CDR1 SEHNR, CDR2 FQNEAQ (reference sequence). CDR3 sequence (DNA): TGTGCCAGCAGCAGTACCGGGACTAGTCGCCTTGAGCAGTTCTTC. This gives the protein CASSSTGTSRLEQFF.

This sequence joins TRBV11-2 and TRBJ2-2, with 9 bases identical to TRBD2. V lost 1 base and J lost 4; bases outside the gene matches: 4. Germline CDR1 reads SGHAT; CDR2 reads FQNNGV. The CDR3 is made up of 16 amino acids. The CDR3 DNA reads TGTGCCAGCAGCTTAGTTGCGGGAGGGGGCACCGGGGAGCTGTTTTTT. Amino acid sequence: CASSLVAGGGTGELFF.

The chain recombines TRBV2 with TRBJ1-6; D possibly corresponds to TRBD1 (6 bases). From germline, CDR1 is SNHLY and CDR2 FYNNEI. Trimming left V 6 bases short and J 2 bases short, with 11 bases between. The CDR3 has 15 amino acids. This CDR3 is CASSYREPYNSPLHF. Here the CDR3 DNA reads TGTGCCAGCAGCTACAGGGAACCCTATAATTCACCCCTCCACTTT. Filled out from reference TRBV2 and TRBJ1-6, the complete variable domain reads EPEVTQTPSHQVTQMGQEVILRCVPISNHLYFYWYRQILGQKVEFLVSFYNNEISEKSEIFDDQFSVERPDGSNFTLKIRSTKLEDSAMYFCASSYREPYNSPLHFGNGTRLTVT.

This chain joins TRBV7-8 and TRBJ2-7, with TRBD2 identical over 7 bases. CDR1 and CDR2 (germline): SGHVS, FQNEAQ. The trim removed 5 bases at V and 4 bases at J, leaving 11 bases unmatched. This CDR3 contains 15 residues. CDR3 in DNA: TGTGCCAGCAGCCCAAGAGCGGGATTGAGGTACGAGCAGTACTTC. This translates into CASSPRAGLRYEQYF.

The V gene is TRBV27, the J gene TRBJ2-1, with TRBD2 matching over 9 bases. CDR3 size: 16 residues. Germline CDR1 and CDR2: MNHEY and SMNVEV (reference sequence). V lost 3 bases and J lost 8; bases outside the gene matches: 11. The DNA for the CDR3 is TGTGCCAGCAGTTTGTCCGGGACTAGCCTGAGGTATGAGCAGTTCTTC. Protein: CASSLSGTSLRYEQFF.

The V and J genes are TRBV28 and TRBJ1-1; D is perhaps TRBD1 (5 bases). The ends were cut back, 4 bases at V and 7 bases at J, with 10 bases in the middle. The CDR3 has 12 residues. The germline V gene has CDR1 MDHEN and CDR2 SYDVKM. CDR3 sequence reads: CASSSGHLEAFF. The CDR3, as DNA: TGTGCCAGCAGTTCCGGACACCTTGAAGCTTTCTTT.

The chain uses TRBV6-2 or TRBV6-3 and TRBJ1-1; perhaps TRBD1 as D (5 bases). Germline V lookup: CDR1 MNHEY, CDR2 SVGEGT. V lost 2 bases to trimming and J lost 0 bases, with 16 bases between them. The CDR3 totals 17 residues. The CDR3 sequence is CASSYLRGAEVNTEAFF. Here the CDR3 DNA reads TGTGCCAGCAGTTACCTAAGGGGCGCCGAGGTGAACACTGAAGCTTTCTTT.

This clone turned up a few times. This rearrangement joins TRBV14 to TRBJ1-2; 8 nucleotides align to TRBD1. Germline assignment: CDR1 SGHDN and CDR2 FVKESK. V trimming: 0 bases; J trimming: 4 bases; junction bases outside the gene matches: 7. CDR3 size: 16 residues. DNA of the CDR3: TGTGCCAGCAGCCAAGATTCGTTGGACAGGGTCTATGGCTACACCTTC. Its translation is CASSQDSLDRVYGYTF. Full variable domain (outside the CDR3, taken from reference TRBV14 and TRBJ1-2): EAGVTQFPSHSVIEKGQTVTLRCDPISGHDNLYWYRRVMGKEIKFLLHFVKESKQDESGMPNNRFLAERTGGTYSTLKVQPAELEDSGVYFCASSQDSLDRVYGYTFGSGTRLTVV.

Only one count was recorded for this clone. The CDR3 bases are TGTGCCAGCAGCAAGACAGGTTTGCAAGGAGCTTTCTTT. This translates into CASSKTGLQGAFF. This sequence joins TRBV5-6 and TRBJ1-1, with D tentatively TRBD1 (6 bases). Germline-derived CDR1 and CDR2 are SGHDT and YYEEEE. This CDR3 region has 13 residues. Trimming took 4 bases from V and 10 from J, leaving 17 bases between them.

The chain couples TRBV27 to TRBJ1-3; D unresolved. The CDR3 has 13 amino acids. V shed 10 bases and J shed 3 bases, with 13 bases lying between them. CDR1 and CDR2 from the germline V gene are MNHEY and SMNVEV (reference sequence). CDR3 sequence: CATRANGGNTIYF. CDR3 in DNA: TGTGCCACGCGGGCGAATGGTGGAAACACCATATATTTT.

This clone appeared a few times. V is TRBV28 and J is TRBJ2-7; 10 bases match TRBD1. After removal of 4 bases from V and 6 bases from J, the junction contained 12 bases not matched to a gene. This CDR3 contains 16 residues. From germline, CDR1 is MDHEN and CDR2 SYDVKM. The CDR3 loop is CASSSTPGQGISEQYF. CDR3 DNA sequence: TGTGCCAGCAGTTCGACACCGGGACAGGGGATATCCGAGCAGTACTTC.

The CDR3 loop is CASSFRTGGPMEQYF. As DNA, the CDR3 is TGTGCCAGCAGCTTTCGGACGGGAGGGCCTATGGAGCAGTACTTC. The chain is built from TRBV7-9 and TRBJ2-7; 8 bases map to TRBD2. Germline-derived CDR1 and CDR2 are SEHNR and FQNEAQ (reference sequence). The trim removed 3 bases at V and 7 bases at J, leaving 11 bases unmatched. The CDR3 length is 15 residues.

The chain has TRBV7-2 and TRBJ2-1, with 10 bases matching TRBD2. The V segment lost 5 bases and the J segment 3 bases; nucleotides outside the gene matches: 10. There are 17 residues in the CDR3. CDR1 SGHTA and CDR2 FQGNSA come from the germline V gene. The DNA of the CDR3 is TGTGCCAGCAGCATCCTAGCGGGAGCCTCCTTCTACAATGAGCAGTTCTTC. It codes for CASSILAGASFYNEQFF.